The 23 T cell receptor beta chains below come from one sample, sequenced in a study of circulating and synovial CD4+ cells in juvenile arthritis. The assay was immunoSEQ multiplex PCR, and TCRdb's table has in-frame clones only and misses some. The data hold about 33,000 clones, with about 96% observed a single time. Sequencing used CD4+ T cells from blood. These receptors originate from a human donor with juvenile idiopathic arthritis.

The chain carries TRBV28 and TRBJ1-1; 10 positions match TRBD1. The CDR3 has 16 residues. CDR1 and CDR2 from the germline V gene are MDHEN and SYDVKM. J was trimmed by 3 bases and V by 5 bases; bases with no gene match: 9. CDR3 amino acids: CASSPISDRGDTEAFF. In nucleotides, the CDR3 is TGTGCCAGCAGTCCCATATCGGACAGGGGGGACACTGAAGCTTTCTTT.

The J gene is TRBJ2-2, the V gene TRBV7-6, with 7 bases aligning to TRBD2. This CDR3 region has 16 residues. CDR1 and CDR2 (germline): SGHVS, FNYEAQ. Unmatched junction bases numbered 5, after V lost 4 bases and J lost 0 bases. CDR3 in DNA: TGTGCCAGCAGCTCCGGGACTATCCCGAACACCGGGGAGCTGTTTTTT. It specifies CASSSGTIPNTGELFF.

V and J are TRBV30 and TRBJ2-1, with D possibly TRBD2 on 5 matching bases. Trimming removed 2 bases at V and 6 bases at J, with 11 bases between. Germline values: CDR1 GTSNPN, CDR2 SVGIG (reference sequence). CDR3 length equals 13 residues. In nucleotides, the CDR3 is TGTGCCTGGAGTCGATCTAGCTTCAATGAGCAGTTCTTC. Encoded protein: CAWSRSSFNEQFF.

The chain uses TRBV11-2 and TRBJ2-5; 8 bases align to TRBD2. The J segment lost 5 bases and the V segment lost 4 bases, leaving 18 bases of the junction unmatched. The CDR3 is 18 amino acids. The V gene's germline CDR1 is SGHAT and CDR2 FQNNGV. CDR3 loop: CASSSAPAPAGVRETQYF. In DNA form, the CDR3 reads TGTGCCAGCAGCTCGGCCCCGGCGCCAGCGGGAGTTCGGGAGACCCAGTACTTC.

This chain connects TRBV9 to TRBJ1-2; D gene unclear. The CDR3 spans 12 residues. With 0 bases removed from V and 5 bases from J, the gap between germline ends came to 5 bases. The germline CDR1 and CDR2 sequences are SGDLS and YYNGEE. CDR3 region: CASSVDGYGYTF. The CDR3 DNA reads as TGTGCCAGCAGCGTAGACGGGTATGGCTACACCTTC.

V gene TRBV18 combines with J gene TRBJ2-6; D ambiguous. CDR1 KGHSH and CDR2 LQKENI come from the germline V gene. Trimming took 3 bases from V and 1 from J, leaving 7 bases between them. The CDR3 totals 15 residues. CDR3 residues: CASSPGWSGANVLTF. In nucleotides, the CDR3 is TGTGCCAGCTCACCCGGGTGGTCTGGGGCCAACGTCCTGACTTTC.

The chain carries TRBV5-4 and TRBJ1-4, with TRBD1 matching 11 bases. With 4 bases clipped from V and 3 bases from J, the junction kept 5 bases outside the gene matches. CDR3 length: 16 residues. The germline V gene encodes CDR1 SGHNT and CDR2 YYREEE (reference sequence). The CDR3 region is CASSRVGQGANEKLFF. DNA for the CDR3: TGTGCCAGCAGCCGTGTGGGACAGGGGGCTAATGAAAAACTGTTTTTT.

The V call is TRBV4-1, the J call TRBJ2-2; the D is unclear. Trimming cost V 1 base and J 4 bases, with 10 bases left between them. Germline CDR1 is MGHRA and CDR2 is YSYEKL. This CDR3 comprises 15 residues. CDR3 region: CASSQVPSGTGELFF. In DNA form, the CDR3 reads TGCGCCAGCAGCCAAGTCCCCAGTGGCACCGGGGAGCTGTTTTTT.

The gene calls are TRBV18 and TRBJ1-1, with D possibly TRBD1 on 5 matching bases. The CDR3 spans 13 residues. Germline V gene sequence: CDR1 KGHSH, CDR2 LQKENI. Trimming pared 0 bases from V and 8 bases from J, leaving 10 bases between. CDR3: CASSPPSRTEAFF. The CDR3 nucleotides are TGTGCCAGCTCACCACCGAGCCGGACAGAAGCTTTCTTT.

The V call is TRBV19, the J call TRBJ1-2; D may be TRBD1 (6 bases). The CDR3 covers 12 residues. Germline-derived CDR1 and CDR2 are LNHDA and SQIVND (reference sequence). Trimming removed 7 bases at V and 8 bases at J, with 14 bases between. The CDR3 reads CASTKDRSGYTF. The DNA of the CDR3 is TGTGCCAGTACTAAGGACAGATCCGGCTACACCTTC.

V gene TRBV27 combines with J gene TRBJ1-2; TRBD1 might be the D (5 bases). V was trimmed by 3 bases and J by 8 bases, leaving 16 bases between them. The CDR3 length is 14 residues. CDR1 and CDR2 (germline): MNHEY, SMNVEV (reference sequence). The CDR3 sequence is CASSFRDSSAGYTF. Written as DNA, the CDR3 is TGTGCCAGCAGTTTTCGAGACAGCAGTGCCGGCTACACCTTC.

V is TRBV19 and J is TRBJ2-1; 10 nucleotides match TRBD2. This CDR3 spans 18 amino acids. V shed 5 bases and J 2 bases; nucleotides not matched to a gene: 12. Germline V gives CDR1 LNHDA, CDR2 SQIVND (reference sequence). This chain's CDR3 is CASSGRPTLAGAYNEQFF. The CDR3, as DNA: TGTGCCAGTAGTGGGCGCCCTACTCTAGCGGGGGCCTACAATGAGCAGTTCTTC.

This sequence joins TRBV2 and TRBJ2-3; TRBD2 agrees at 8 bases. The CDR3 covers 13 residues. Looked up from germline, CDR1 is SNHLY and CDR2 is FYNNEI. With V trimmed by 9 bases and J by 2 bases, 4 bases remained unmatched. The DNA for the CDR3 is TGTGCCAGTAGGCGGGGGGTCACAGATACGCAGTATTTT. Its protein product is CASRRGVTDTQYF.

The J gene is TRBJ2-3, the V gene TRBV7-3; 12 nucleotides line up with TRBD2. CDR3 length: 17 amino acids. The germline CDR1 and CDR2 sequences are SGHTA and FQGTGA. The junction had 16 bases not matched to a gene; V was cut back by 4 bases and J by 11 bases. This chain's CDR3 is CASSSTGRTSGIALQYF. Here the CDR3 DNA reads TGTGCCAGCAGCTCGACGGGGCGGACTAGCGGGATAGCTTTGCAGTATTTT.

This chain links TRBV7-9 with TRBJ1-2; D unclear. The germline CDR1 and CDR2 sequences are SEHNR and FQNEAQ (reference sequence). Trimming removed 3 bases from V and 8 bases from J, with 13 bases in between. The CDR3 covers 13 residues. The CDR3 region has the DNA TGTGCCAGCAGCTTGCTGTCGGCAGGCGGCTACACCTTC. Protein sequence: CASSLLSAGGYTF. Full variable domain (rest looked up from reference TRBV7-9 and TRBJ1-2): DTGVSQNPRHKITKRGQNVTFRCDPISEHNRLYWYRQTLGQGPEFLTYFQNEAQLEKSRLLSDRFSAERPKGSFSTLEIQRTEQGDSAMYLCASSLLSAGGYTFGSGTRLTVV.

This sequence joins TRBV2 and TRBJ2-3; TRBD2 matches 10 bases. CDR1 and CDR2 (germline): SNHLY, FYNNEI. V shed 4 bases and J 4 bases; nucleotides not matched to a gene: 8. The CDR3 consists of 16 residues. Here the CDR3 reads CASSVSGRTYADTQYF. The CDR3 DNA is TGTGCCAGCAGTGTTAGCGGGAGGACCTACGCAGATACGCAGTATTTT.

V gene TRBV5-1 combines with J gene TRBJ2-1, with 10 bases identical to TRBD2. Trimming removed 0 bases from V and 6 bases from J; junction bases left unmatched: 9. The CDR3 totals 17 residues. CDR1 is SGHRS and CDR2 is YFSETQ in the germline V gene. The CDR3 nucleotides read TGCGCCAGCAGCTTGGTTAGCGGGGGGCCTTTTAGCAATGAGCAGTTCTTC. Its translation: CASSLVSGGPFSNEQFF.

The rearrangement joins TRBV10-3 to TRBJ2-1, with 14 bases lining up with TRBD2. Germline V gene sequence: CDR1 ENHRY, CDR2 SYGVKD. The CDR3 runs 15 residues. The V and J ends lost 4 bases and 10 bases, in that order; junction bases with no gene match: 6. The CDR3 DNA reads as TGTGCCATCAGTGCGGGACTAGCGGGGGCCCGGGAGCAGTTCTTC. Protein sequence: CAISAGLAGAREQFF.

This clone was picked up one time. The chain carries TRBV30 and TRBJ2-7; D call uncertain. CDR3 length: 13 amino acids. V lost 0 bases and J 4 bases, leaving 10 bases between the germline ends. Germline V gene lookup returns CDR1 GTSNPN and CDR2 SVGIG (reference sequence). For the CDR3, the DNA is TGTGCCTGGAGTGTACGCGTTAATTACGAGCAGTACTTC. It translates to CAWSVRVNYEQYF.

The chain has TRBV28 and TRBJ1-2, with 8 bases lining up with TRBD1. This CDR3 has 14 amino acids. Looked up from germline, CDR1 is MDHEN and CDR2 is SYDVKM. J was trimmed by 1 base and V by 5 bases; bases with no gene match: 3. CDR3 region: CASSTGGYNYGYTF. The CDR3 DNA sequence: TGTGCCAGCAGTACAGGGGGTTATAACTATGGCTACACCTTC.

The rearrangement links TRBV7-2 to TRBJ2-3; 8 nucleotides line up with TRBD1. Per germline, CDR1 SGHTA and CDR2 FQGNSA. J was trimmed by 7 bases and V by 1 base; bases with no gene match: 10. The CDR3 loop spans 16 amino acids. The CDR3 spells CASSLEGQGALNTQYF. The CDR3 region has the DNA TGTGCCAGCAGCTTAGAAGGTCAGGGGGCCTTGAATACGCAGTATTTT.

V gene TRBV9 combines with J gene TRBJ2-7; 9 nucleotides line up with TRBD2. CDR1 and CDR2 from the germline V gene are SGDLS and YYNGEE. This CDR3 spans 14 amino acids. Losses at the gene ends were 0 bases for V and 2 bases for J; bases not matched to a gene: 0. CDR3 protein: CASSVERGAYEQYF. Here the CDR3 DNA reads TGTGCCAGCAGCGTAGAGCGGGGGGCCTACGAGCAGTACTTC.

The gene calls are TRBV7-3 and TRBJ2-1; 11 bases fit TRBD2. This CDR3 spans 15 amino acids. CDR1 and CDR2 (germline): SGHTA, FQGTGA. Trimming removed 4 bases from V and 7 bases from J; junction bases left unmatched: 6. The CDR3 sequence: CASSSAGLAANEQFF. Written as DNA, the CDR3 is TGTGCCAGCAGCTCCGCGGGACTAGCGGCAAATGAGCAGTTCTTC.